This T cell receptor (beta chain) was retrieved from a study of shared clonotypes between healthy human individuals. This clone came up a few times. Its antigen is not known. Methods used by the authors: Filtering differed for immunoSEQ, which gave only junction sequences without quality scores. Produced via immunoSEQ multiplex PCR; TCRdb's table is partial and in-frame only. V and J calls and clone size come straight from that table; D and trimming were deduced from the DNA. The sample includes 1 million to 1.2 million clones, 60% to 80% seen only once; the top ten take 0.89%. CDR1 and CDR2 (germline): MDHEN, SYDVKM. CDR3 length: 15 residues. Study conclusions and caveats: Only a few donors were included, so the genetic and exposure-history diversity represented was limited. A generally larger estimated richness was seen in naive subsets than in memory subsets.

This TCR came from a young man in good health. Some clones in this sample may be carry-over from other donors' samples. The chain has TRBV28 and TRBJ2-5; 10 bases match TRBD2. The DNA end is more similar to TRBJ2-7, so the J call may be wrong. The sample taken for sequencing was memory CD4+ T cells from PBMCs. Subset described: CD45RA-negative fraction. The CDR3 region has the DNA TGTGCCAGCACCCCCAGCCTAGCGGGGGCCTACGAGCAGTACTTC. Amino acids: CASTPSLAGAYEQYF.